These T cell receptor beta chains were read from a single sample in a study of blood T cell repertoires in COVID-19. Data came from immunoSEQ multiplex PCR; TCRdb stores just in-frame clones and leaves some out. Here the sample spans about 230,000 clones, more than 75% being singletons. The sequencing input was PBMCs or T cells enriched from blood (not recorded which). These receptors all stem from a young man who had recovered from COVID-19. Both conserved end residues are part of each CDR3. D genes are given only for firm matches. Where a row states a size, it is once, few, many or the class of an expanded clone; other rows omit it.

D,J,size,V,length,DNA,CDR3
.,TRBJ1-4,.,TRBV11-2,16,TGTGCCAGCAGCTTAGTTAGTACGGACAGCGAAGAAAAACTGTTTTTT,CASSLVSTDSEEKLFF
.,TRBJ1-3,.,TRBV5-1,14,TGCGCCAGCAGCCCCGCAGCGTCAGGAAACACCATATATTTT,CASSPAASGNTIYF
.,TRBJ1-1,.,TRBV12-3/TRBV12-4,13,TGTGCCAGCAGCCAGAATGAGAACACTGAAGCTTTCTTT,CASSQNENTEAFF
TRBD1,TRBJ2-7,once,TRBV2,14,TGTGCCAGCAGTGAAAAGACAGGGCCCTACGAGCAGTACTTC,CASSEKTGPYEQYF
TRBD1,TRBJ2-2,.,TRBV18,16,TGTGCCAGCTCACCAAGACAGGGCCCGAACACCGGGGAGCTGTTTTTT,CASSPRQGPNTGELFF
TRBD2,TRBJ2-1,.,TRBV7-2,14,TGTGCCAGCAAAGCGGGAGGGTCCTACAATGAGCAGTTCTTC,CASKAGGSYNEQFF
.,TRBJ2-2,.,TRBV24-1,13,TGTGCCACCAGCGGACAGTACACCGGGGAGCTGTTTTTT,CATSGQYTGELFF
.,TRBJ1-2,.,TRBV30,11,TGTGCCTGGAGCAAGACTGGAGGCTACACCTTC,CAWSKTGGYTF
.,TRBJ1-2,.,TRBV28,12,TGTGCCAGCAGTTTGCGGGAACATGGCTACACCTTC,CASSLREHGYTF
.,TRBJ1-5,.,TRBV30,14,TGTGCCTGGAGTGCAGGGGCCGGCAATCAGCCCCAGCATTTT,CAWSAGAGNQPQHF
.,TRBJ1-4,.,TRBV7-9,16,TGTGCCAGCAGCTTTGGCCAGGGTGCAACTAATGAAAAACTGTTTTTT,CASSFGQGATNEKLFF
.,TRBJ1-2,.,TRBV12-3/TRBV12-4,13,TGTGCCACCGCGGGGGAGGGGAACTATGGCTACACCTTC,CATAGEGNYGYTF
TRBD1,TRBJ2-7,.,TRBV27,15,TGTGCCAGCGGAGGTCTGACAGGGCACTCCTACGAGCAGTACTTC,CASGGLTGHSYEQYF
.,TRBJ1-1,.,TRBV27,14,TGTGCCAGCAGTTTAAGGCGGAGGAACACTGAAGCTTTCTTT,CASSLRRRNTEAFF
.,TRBJ1-1,.,TRBV27,16,TGTGCCAGCAGTTTAGCTGCCGGGAGGGGTGGCACTGAAGCTTTCTTT,CASSLAAGRGGTEAFF
.,TRBJ1-5,.,TRBV12-5,12,TGTGCTAGTGGTCCCACTACACGGGTCCAGCATTTT,CASGPTTRVQHF
.,TRBJ1-3,few,TRBV3-1/TRBV3-2,16,TGTGCCAGCAGCCAAGGCTTCGGGTTCTCTGGAAACACCATATATTTT,CASSQGFGFSGNTIYF
TRBD1,TRBJ1-1,.,TRBV2,14,TGTGCCAGCAGTGAAGGACGGGACAGGAGATGGGCTTTCTTT,CASSEGRDRRWAFF
.,TRBJ2-3,few,TRBV5-5,14,TGTGCCAGCAGCTTCGCGGGGACGTCGGATACGCAGTATTTT,CASSFAGTSDTQYF
TRBD1,TRBJ2-1,.,TRBV10-1,16,TGCGCCAGCCGAAGACGGGACAGTCACTCCTACAATGAGCAGTTCTTC,CASRRRDSHSYNEQFF
TRBD1,TRBJ1-3,.,TRBV5-1,18,TGCGCCAGCAGCTCGGGACAGGGGGCATCCTCGGGTGGAAACACCATATATTTT,CASSSGQGASSGGNTIYF
TRBD1,TRBJ2-7,.,TRBV11-3,20,TGTGCCAGCAGCTTAGATCGGGTTTTTGGACAGGTCGATGGGGTATACGAGCAGTACTTC,CASSLDRVFGQVDGVYEQYF
.,TRBJ2-7,.,TRBV28,13,TGTGCCAGCAGTCCAGGGGCCCTCTACGAGCAGTACTTC,CASSPGALYEQYF